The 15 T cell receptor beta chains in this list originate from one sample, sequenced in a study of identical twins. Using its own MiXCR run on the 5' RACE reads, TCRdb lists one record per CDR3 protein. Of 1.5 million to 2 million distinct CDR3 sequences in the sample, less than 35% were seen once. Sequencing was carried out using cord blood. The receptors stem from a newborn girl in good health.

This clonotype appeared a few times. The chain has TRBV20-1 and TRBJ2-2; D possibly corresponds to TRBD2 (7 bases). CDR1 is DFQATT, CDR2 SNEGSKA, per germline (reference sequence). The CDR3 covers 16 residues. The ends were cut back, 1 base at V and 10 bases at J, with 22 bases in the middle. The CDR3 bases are TGCAGTGCTAGAGGTGTTGAGGGGGGGCTGTTGGAGGAGCTGTTTTTT. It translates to CSARGVEGGLLEELFF.

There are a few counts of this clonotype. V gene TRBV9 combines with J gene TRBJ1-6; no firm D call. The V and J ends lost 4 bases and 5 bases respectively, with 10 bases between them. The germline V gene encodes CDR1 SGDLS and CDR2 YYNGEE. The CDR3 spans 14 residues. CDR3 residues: CASSNHADNSPLHF. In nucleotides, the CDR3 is TGTGCCAGCAGCAATCATGCGGATAATTCACCCCTCCACTTT.

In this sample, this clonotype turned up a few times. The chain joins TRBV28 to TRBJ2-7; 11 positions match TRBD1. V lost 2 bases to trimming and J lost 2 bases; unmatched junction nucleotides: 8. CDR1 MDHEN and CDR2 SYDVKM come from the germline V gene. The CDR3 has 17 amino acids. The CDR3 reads CASSLRTGGASTYEQYF. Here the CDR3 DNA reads TGTGCCAGCAGTTTAAGGACAGGGGGCGCCTCCACCTACGAGCAGTACTTC.

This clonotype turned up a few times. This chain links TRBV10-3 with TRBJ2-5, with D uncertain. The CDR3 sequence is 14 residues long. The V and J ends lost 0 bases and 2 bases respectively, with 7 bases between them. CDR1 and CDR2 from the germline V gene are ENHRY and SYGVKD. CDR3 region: CAISESWRQETQYF. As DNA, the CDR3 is TGTGCCATCAGTGAGTCTTGGCGGCAAGAGACCCAGTACTTC.

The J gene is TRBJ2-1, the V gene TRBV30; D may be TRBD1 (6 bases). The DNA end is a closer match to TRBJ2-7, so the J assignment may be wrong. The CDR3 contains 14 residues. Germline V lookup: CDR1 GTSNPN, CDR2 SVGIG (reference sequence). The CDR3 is CAWRVRTAYNEQYF. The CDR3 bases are TGTGCCTGGAGAGTCAGGACAGCCTACAATGAGCAGTACTTC.

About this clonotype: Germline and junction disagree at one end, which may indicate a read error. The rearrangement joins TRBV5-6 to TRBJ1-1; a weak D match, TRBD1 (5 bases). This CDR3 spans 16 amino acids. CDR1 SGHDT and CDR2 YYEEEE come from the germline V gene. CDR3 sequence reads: CAGSLPDIGMNTEAFF. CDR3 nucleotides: TGTGCCGGCAGCTTGCCGGACATCGGTATGAACACTGAAGCTTTCTTT. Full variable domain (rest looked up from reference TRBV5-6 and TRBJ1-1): DAGVTQSPTHLIKTRGQQVTLRCSPKSGHDTVSWYQQALGQGPQFIFQYYEEEERQRGNFPDRFSGHQFPNYSSELNVNALLLGDSALYLCAGSLPDIGMNTEAFFGQGTRLTVV.

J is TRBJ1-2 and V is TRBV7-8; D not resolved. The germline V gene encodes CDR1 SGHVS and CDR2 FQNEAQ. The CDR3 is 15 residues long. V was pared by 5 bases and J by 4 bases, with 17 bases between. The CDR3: CASSPSVKDRYGYTF. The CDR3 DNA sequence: TGTGCCAGCAGCCCCTCGGTAAAGGACCGCTATGGCTACACCTTC.

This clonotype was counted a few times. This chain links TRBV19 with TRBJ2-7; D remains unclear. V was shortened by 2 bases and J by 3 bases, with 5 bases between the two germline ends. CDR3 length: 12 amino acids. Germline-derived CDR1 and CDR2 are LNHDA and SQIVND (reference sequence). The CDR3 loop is CASSIQNYEQYF. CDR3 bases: TGTGCCAGTAGTATACAAAACTACGAGCAGTACTTC.

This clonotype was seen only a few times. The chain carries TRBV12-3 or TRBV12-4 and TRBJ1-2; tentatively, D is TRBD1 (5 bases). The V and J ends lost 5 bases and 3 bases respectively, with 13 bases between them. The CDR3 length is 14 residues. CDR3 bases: TGTGCCAGCAGTCGTGTGAGGGGAGACTATGGCTACACCTTC. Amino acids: CASSRVRGDYGYTF.

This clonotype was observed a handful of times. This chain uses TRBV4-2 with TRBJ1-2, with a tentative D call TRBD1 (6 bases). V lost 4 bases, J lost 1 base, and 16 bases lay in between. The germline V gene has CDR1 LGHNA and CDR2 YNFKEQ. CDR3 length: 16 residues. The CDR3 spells CASSPRDTIYNYGYTF. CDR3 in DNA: TGTGCCAGCAGCCCCCGGGACACCATTTATAACTATGGCTACACCTTC.

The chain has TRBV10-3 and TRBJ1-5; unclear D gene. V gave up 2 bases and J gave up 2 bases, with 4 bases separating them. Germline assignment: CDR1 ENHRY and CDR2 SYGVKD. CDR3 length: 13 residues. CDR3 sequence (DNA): TGTGCCATCAGTGAGAGGGGCAATCAGCCCCAGCATTTT. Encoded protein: CAISERGNQPQHF.

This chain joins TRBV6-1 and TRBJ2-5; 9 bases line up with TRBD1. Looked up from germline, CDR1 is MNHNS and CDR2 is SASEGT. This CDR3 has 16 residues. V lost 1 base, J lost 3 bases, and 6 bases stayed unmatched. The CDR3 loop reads CASSEDRGRVEETQYF. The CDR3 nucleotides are TGTGCCAGCAGTGAAGACAGGGGGCGGGTGGAAGAGACCCAGTACTTC.

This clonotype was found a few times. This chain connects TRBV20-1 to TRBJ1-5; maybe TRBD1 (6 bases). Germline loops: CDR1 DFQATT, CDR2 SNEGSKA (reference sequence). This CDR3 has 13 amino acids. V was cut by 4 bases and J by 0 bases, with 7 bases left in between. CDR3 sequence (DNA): TGCAGTGCTAAGGACAGTAGCAATCAGCCCCAGCATTTT. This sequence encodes CSAKDSSNQPQHF.

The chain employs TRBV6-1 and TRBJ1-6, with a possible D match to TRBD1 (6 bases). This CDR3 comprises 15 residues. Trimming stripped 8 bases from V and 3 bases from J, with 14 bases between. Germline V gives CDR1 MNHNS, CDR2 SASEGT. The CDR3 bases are TGTGCCAGCCTATTGACGGGACACTATAATTCACCCCTCCACTTT. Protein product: CASLLTGHYNSPLHF.

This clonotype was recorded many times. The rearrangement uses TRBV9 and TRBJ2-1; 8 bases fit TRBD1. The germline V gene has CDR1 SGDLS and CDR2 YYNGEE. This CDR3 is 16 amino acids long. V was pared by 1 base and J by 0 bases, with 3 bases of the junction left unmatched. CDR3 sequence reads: CASSVTGGGSYNEQFF. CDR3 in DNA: TGTGCCAGCAGCGTAACAGGGGGAGGCTCCTACAATGAGCAGTTCTTC.